The next 20 T cell receptor beta chains were all read from a single sample in a study of blood T cell repertoires in COVID-19. Clones were sequenced by immunoSEQ multiplex PCR, and TCRdb holds only the in-frame ones, with some missing. In the table there are about 40,000 clones, about 86% of which are singletons. Material: peripheral blood. The receptors originated from a woman in her sixties with acute or convalescent COVID-19.

The genes are TRBV6-5 and TRBJ2-1; maybe TRBD2 (5 bases). The CDR3 has 15 residues. V lost 5 bases to trimming and J lost 4 bases, with 15 bases between them. CDR1 and CDR2 from the germline V gene are MNHEY and SVGAGI. The CDR3 here is CASSTWISAYNEQFF. CDR3 coding DNA: TGTGCCAGCAGTACCTGGATTAGCGCATACAATGAGCAGTTCTTC.

This sequence joins TRBV19 and TRBJ2-5, with 8 bases fitting TRBD2. This CDR3 contains 15 residues. Germline V lookup: CDR1 LNHDA, CDR2 SQIVND (reference sequence). Trimming removed 8 bases from V and 5 bases from J; junction bases left unmatched: 13. The CDR3 DNA is TGTGCCAGTTCGTTATACGGGGGGGCTTGGGAGACCCAGTACTTC. Encoded protein: CASSLYGGAWETQYF.

The V gene is TRBV27, the J gene TRBJ1-1; 8 nucleotides align to TRBD1. CDR1 MNHEY and CDR2 SMNVEV come from the germline V gene (reference sequence). The CDR3 length is 14 residues. V shed 2 bases, J shed 4 bases, and the junction held 3 bases outside the gene matches. The CDR3 loop reads CASSLLTGATEAFF. The CDR3, as DNA: TGTGCCAGCAGTTTACTGACAGGGGCCACTGAAGCTTTCTTT.

This clone was seen a handful of times. The chain joins TRBV7-2 to TRBJ1-2; D gene uncertain. The CDR3 extends over 14 amino acids. CDR1 and CDR2 (germline): SGHTA, FQGNSA. Deletions cut 1 base from V and 0 bases from J, with 6 bases between. The CDR3 is CASSLVTANYGYTF. CDR3 DNA sequence: TGTGCCAGCAGCTTAGTTACAGCTAACTATGGCTACACCTTC.

The chain's CDR3 is CASSSRRAGNTIYF. The CDR3 DNA sequence: TGTGCCAGCAGCTCAAGACGGGCTGGAAACACCATATATTTT. The chain combines TRBV7-2 with TRBJ1-3, with D unresolved. The CDR3 totals 14 residues. Trimming stripped 4 bases from V and 2 bases from J, with 9 bases between. The germline CDR1 and CDR2 sequences are SGHTA and FQGNSA.

The chain joins TRBV28 to TRBJ2-7; no definite D call. The CDR3 is 16 residues long. Trimming stripped 7 bases from V and 4 bases from J, with 23 bases between. The germline V gene encodes CDR1 MDHEN and CDR2 SYDVKM. The DNA of the CDR3 is TGTGCCAGCACCCGGCAGGCCCTCATAAGAGAATACGAGCAGTACTTC. Amino acid sequence: CASTRQALIREYEQYF.

This clone showed up just a few times. The chain links TRBV28 to TRBJ1-1, with 9 bases that match TRBD1. This CDR3 region has 17 residues. From germline, CDR1 is MDHEN and CDR2 SYDVKM. Trimming at V came to 7 bases and at J to 4 bases, leaving 16 bases not matched to a gene. CDR3: CASTKTGGFVLGTEAFF. As DNA, the CDR3 is TGTGCCAGCACCAAAACAGGGGGCTTCGTTTTGGGCACTGAAGCTTTCTTT.

CDR3 nucleotides: TGTGCCATCACTCCCGGACAGGAGGCTAACACTGAAGCTTTCTTT. Encoded protein: CAITPGQEANTEAFF. V and J are TRBV10-3 and TRBJ1-1, with 7 bases identical to TRBD1. The CDR3 extends over 15 amino acids. Germline V gene sequence: CDR1 ENHRY, CDR2 SYGVKD. The ends lost 7 bases at V and 2 bases at J; junction bases unmatched: 10.

The genes are TRBV21-1 and TRBJ2-5; the table's D call, TRBD1, has no DNA check behind it. TRBV21-1 corresponds to a pseudogene. CDR3 length equals 17 residues. This CDR3 reads CASSKRKDREVVETQYF. DNA for the CDR3: TGTGCCAGCAGCAAACGAAAGGACAGGGAGGTAGTGGAGACCCAGTACTTC.

This clone was detected only once. V usage is TRBV5-8 and J usage is TRBJ1-1; 9 bases are shared with TRBD1. The CDR3 is 16 amino acids. J was trimmed by 2 bases and V by 4 bases; bases with no gene match: 9. Germline V gene sequence: CDR1 SGHTS, CDR2 YDEGEE. CDR3 region: CASSHLRTGENTEAFF. CDR3 sequence (DNA): TGTGCCAGCAGCCATTTACGGACAGGGGAAAACACTGAAGCTTTCTTT.

This chain links TRBV11-3 with TRBJ2-2, with 9 positions matching TRBD2. V lost 5 bases and J lost 5; bases outside the gene matches: 6. CDR3 length: 15 residues. Per germline, CDR1 SGHNT and CDR2 YENEEA. CDR3 residues: CASSLSGGQTGELFF. DNA for the CDR3: TGTGCCAGCAGCCTTAGCGGGGGCCAGACCGGGGAGCTGTTTTTT.

Only one count was recorded for this clone. The genes are TRBV9 and TRBJ1-6; D is uncertain. Germline V gene sequence: CDR1 SGDLS, CDR2 YYNGEE. Trimming took 5 bases from V and 0 from J, leaving 12 bases between them. CDR3 size: 16 residues. CDR3 sequence reads: CASSQTGSSYNSPLHF. The CDR3 region has the DNA TGTGCCAGCAGTCAGACGGGGAGCTCCTATAATTCACCCCTCCACTTT.

This clone has more than one count but fewer than ten. The chain has TRBV20-1 and TRBJ2-3; 9 positions agree with TRBD2. This CDR3 comprises 14 residues. Germline V gene data show CDR1 as DFQATT and CDR2 as SNEGSKA (reference sequence). The V and J ends lost 3 bases and 7 bases, in that order; junction bases with no gene match: 8. CDR3 in amino acids: CSASLAGGRNTQYF. The CDR3 DNA is TGCAGTGCTAGTCTTGCGGGAGGGCGAAATACGCAGTATTTT.

The V call is TRBV5-1, the J call TRBJ2-5; 9 bases agree with TRBD2. Germline V CDR1 and CDR2: SGHRS, YFSETQ. CDR3 length: 15 residues. V shed 2 bases and J 3 bases; nucleotides not matched to a gene: 5. CDR3 DNA: TGCGCCAGCAGCTTCAGCGGGGGGAACGAAGAGACCCAGTACTTC. This encodes CASSFSGGNEETQYF.

The chain joins TRBV28 to TRBJ2-5; D remains ambiguous. Germline CDR1 MDHEN, CDR2 SYDVKM. Trimming removed 3 bases at V and 14 bases at J, with 10 bases between. CDR3 size: 10 residues. CDR3 bases: TGTGCCAGCAGTTTTTCTACTCCTTACTTC. The encoded protein is CASSFSTPYF.

V usage is TRBV7-8 and J usage is TRBJ1-5, with TRBD1 matching 7 bases. The germline CDR1 and CDR2 sequences are SGHVS and FQNEAQ. V dropped 3 bases and J dropped 4; count of bases not matched to a gene: 6. The CDR3 length is 15 residues. CDR3 loop: CASSFTGDRNQPQHF. The CDR3 region has the DNA TGTGCCAGCAGCTTCACAGGGGATCGAAATCAGCCCCAGCATTTT. The whole variable domain, filled in from reference TRBV7-8 and TRBJ1-5, reads GAGVSQSPRYKVAKRGQDVALRCDPISGHVSLFWYQQALGQGPEFLTYFQNEAQLDKSGLPSDRFFAERPEGSVSTLKIQRTQQEDSAVYLCASSFTGDRNQPQHFGDGTRLSIL.

There are a few counts of this clone. This sequence joins TRBV6-2 or TRBV6-3 and TRBJ1-1; TRBD1 matches 11 bases. This CDR3 is 14 amino acids long. The germline V gene encodes CDR1 MNHEY and CDR2 SVGEGT. The V segment lost 6 bases and the J segment 5 bases; nucleotides outside the gene matches: 5. CDR3 nucleotide sequence: TGTGCCAGCAGCCGGACAGGGGGCAGTACTGAAGCTTTCTTT. Translation gives CASSRTGGSTEAFF.

V is TRBV6-1 and J is TRBJ2-5, with 10 bases aligning to TRBD1. The germline gives CDR1 MNHNS, CDR2 SASEGT. CDR3 length: 14 residues. The J segment lost 5 bases and the V segment lost 1 base, leaving 1 base of the junction unmatched. CDR3 sequence (DNA): TGTGCCAGCAGTGAAGGGGGACAGGGGGAGACCCAGTACTTC. The encoded protein is CASSEGGQGETQYF.

In nucleotides, the CDR3 is TGTGCCAGCAGCAAATGGAGACTAGGGGACAATGAGCAGTTCTTC. This gives the protein CASSKWRLGDNEQFF. The rearrangement joins TRBV21-1 to TRBJ2-1; the D call of TRBD2 is as the table states it, not checked on the DNA. TRBV21-1 is reported as a pseudogene. The CDR3 has 15 residues.

The genes are TRBV2 and TRBJ2-5; maybe TRBD2 (6 bases). Germline CDR1 is SNHLY and CDR2 is FYNNEI. Trimming removed 6 bases from V and 2 bases from J, with 16 bases in between. The CDR3 runs to 15 residues. The CDR3 region is CASSTGRRGQETQYF. CDR3 nucleotides: TGTGCCAGCAGCACAGGTAGACGGGGGCAAGAGACCCAGTACTTC.